The 26 T cell receptor beta chains below all came from one sample that was sequenced in a study of patients and donors after allogeneic stem cell transplantation. A single record per CDR3 protein comes from TCRdb applying MiXCR to the RT-PCR reads. The sample gives roughly 200,000 distinct CDR3 sequences, less than 45% of which show up once; around 35% is in the top ten. Sequenced: blood, either unsorted or a sorted T cell fraction (not recorded which). The receptors shown here come from a human donor who was either an allogeneic HSCT recipient or a stem cell or donor lymphocyte infusion donor (not recorded which). It is not recorded whose cells these are; they may come from a transplant donor.

J is TRBJ1-1 and V is TRBV6-5, with D possibly being TRBD1 (6 bases). The germline V gene encodes CDR1 MNHEY and CDR2 SVGAGI. CDR3 size: 15 residues. V lost 0 bases, J lost 4 bases, and 12 bases lay in between. The CDR3 is CASSYSRGPLTEAFF. CDR3 coding DNA: TGTGCCAGCAGTTACTCGCGGGGGCCTCTCACTGAAGCTTTCTTT.

The CDR3 sequence: CASSLQSGYEQYF. Here the CDR3 DNA reads TGCGCCAGCAGCTTGCAGTCGGGCTACGAGCAGTACTTC. The chain recombines TRBV5-1 with TRBJ2-7; D gene ambiguous. Germline CDR1 SGHRS, CDR2 YFSETQ. V was cut by 1 base and J by 3 bases, with 8 bases left in between. The CDR3 runs to 13 residues.

There are a few counts of this clonotype. The chain joins TRBV10-3 to TRBJ1-1; possibly TRBD1 for D (6 bases). Germline CDR1 reads ENHRY; CDR2 reads SYGVKD. The CDR3 length is 13 residues. The germline V and J ends were trimmed by 7 bases and 0 bases, with 9 bases remaining between them. The CDR3 DNA sequence: TGTGCCATCAAGGGACACTTGAACACTGAAGCTTTCTTT. Its translation is CAIKGHLNTEAFF.

The chain joins TRBV6-6 to TRBJ1-2; D ambiguous. V dropped 4 bases and J dropped 3 bases, with 12 bases sitting between them. Per germline, CDR1 MNHNY and CDR2 SVGAGI (reference sequence). The CDR3 extends over 14 amino acids. This CDR3 reads CASSSDGRYYGYTF. The CDR3, as DNA: TGTGCCAGCAGTTCGGACGGCCGGTACTATGGCTACACCTTC.

There are a few counts of this clonotype. This sequence joins TRBV2 and TRBJ1-1, with D possibly TRBD1 on 5 matching bases. The V and J ends lost 2 bases and 3 bases respectively, with 16 bases between them. This CDR3 is built from 16 residues. Germline V gives CDR1 SNHLY, CDR2 FYNNEI. CDR3 in DNA: TGTGCCAGCAGTGAAAGTCGTAGGGGAAGACACACTGAAGCTTTCTTT. This sequence encodes CASSESRRGRHTEAFF. The full variable domain, completed using reference TRBV2 and TRBJ1-1, is EPEVTQTPSHQVTQMGQEVILRCVPISNHLYFYWYRQILGQKVEFLVSFYNNEISEKSEIFDDQFSVERPDGSNFTLKIRSTKLEDSAMYFCASSESRRGRHTEAFFGQGTRLTVV.

The CDR3 nucleotides are TGTGCCAGCAGCGTGCTAGCGGGATACACCGGGGAGCTGTTTTTT. This encodes CASSVLAGYTGELFF. The chain employs TRBV9 and TRBJ2-2, with TRBD2 matching 9 bases. This CDR3 spans 15 amino acids. V lost 2 bases to trimming and J lost 3 bases; unmatched junction nucleotides: 2. Germline loops: CDR1 SGDLS, CDR2 YYNGEE.

This chain connects TRBV29-1 to TRBJ1-1, with D possibly matching TRBD1 (6 bases). From germline, CDR1 is SQVTM and CDR2 ANQGSEA. The CDR3 consists of 13 residues. V gave up 7 bases and J gave up 4 bases, with 16 bases separating them. CDR3 loop: CSAYGQRFTEAFF. CDR3 bases: TGCAGCGCATACGGACAGAGATTCACTGAAGCTTTCTTT.

The V gene is TRBV20-1, the J gene TRBJ2-7; D gene uncertain. Trimming took 5 bases from V and 0 from J, leaving 20 bases between them. This CDR3 has 16 amino acids. Germline assignment: CDR1 DFQATT and CDR2 SNEGSKA (reference sequence). CDR3 nucleotides: TGCAGTGCTCGGCTACTGACGTTCGGTCACTCCTACGAGCAGTACTTC. Protein sequence: CSARLLTFGHSYEQYF.

This clonotype was recorded a few times. This chain links TRBV6-5 with TRBJ1-2; 7 nucleotides match TRBD1. Trimming removed 6 bases from V and 3 bases from J; junction bases left unmatched: 10. The CDR3 contains 15 residues. Germline V lookup: CDR1 MNHEY, CDR2 SVGAGI. CDR3 DNA: TGTGCCAGCAGATCTACCGAGGGGGCTTACTATGGCTACACCTTC. Its translation: CASRSTEGAYYGYTF.

This clonotype was found many times. V usage is TRBV29-1 and J usage is TRBJ1-2; D unclear. Germline-derived CDR1 and CDR2 are SQVTM and ANQGSEA. The CDR3 is 12 residues long. V was trimmed by 3 bases and J by 3 bases, leaving 8 bases between them. The CDR3 is CSVEVVYYGYTF. The CDR3, as DNA: TGCAGCGTTGAGGTGGTCTACTATGGCTACACCTTC.

This clonotype was counted only a few times. The chain combines TRBV7-9 with TRBJ2-7; D gene unclear. Trimming stripped 2 bases from V and 2 bases from J, with 4 bases between. This CDR3 is 12 amino acids long. Germline V gives CDR1 SEHNR, CDR2 FQNEAQ (reference sequence). CDR3 residues: CASSLTPYEQYF. The CDR3 DNA reads TGTGCCAGCAGCTTAACTCCCTACGAGCAGTACTTC.

This clonotype was picked up a small number of times. The chain carries TRBV13 and TRBJ1-4; 7 bases agree with TRBD1. Germline trimming cut 5 bases from V and 15 bases from J; bases unmatched to any gene: 15. The CDR3 spans 14 residues. Germline lookup yields CDR1 PRHDT and CDR2 FYEKMQ (reference sequence). The CDR3 DNA is TGTGCCAGCAGCATTGGGAGGGACTCCGGGACAGTGTTTTTT. Residues: CASSIGRDSGTVFF.

This chain links TRBV6-2 or TRBV6-3 with TRBJ2-2, with 7 bases fitting TRBD2. The CDR3 spans 16 residues. The V gene end was trimmed by 2 bases and the J gene end by 5 bases; junction bases not matched to a gene: 8. Germline V lookup: CDR1 MNHEY, CDR2 SVGEGT. DNA of the CDR3: TGTGCCAGCAGTTACCGGGGAGCGGGATTTACCGGGGAGCTGTTTTTT. Protein product: CASSYRGAGFTGELFF.

The chain is built from TRBV28 and TRBJ2-3; 7 bases are shared with TRBD2. Germline-derived CDR1 and CDR2 are MDHEN and SYDVKM. Trimming took 3 bases from V and 4 from J; bases not matched to a gene: 4. The CDR3 has 14 residues. The CDR3 sequence is CASSFAGAADTQYF. For the CDR3, the DNA is TGTGCCAGCAGTTTCGCGGGAGCCGCAGATACGCAGTATTTT.

The V and J genes are TRBV28 and TRBJ1-2, with unresolved D. V lost 7 bases and J 1 base, leaving 10 bases between the germline ends. The CDR3 consists of 13 residues. Per the germline V gene, CDR1 is MDHEN and CDR2 is SYDVKM. The CDR3 sequence is CASTPGSNYGYTF. DNA of the CDR3: TGTGCCAGCACCCCGGGCAGTAACTATGGCTACACCTTC.

This clonotype has just a few counts. The chain combines TRBV15 with TRBJ1-5; D not certain. CDR1 and CDR2 from the germline V gene are LNHNV and YYDKDF (reference sequence). V gave up 5 bases and J gave up 2 bases, with 10 bases separating them. There are 14 residues in the CDR3. CDR3 residues: CATSLRRGNQPQHF. The CDR3 nucleotides are TGTGCCACCAGCCTCCGGCGAGGCAATCAGCCCCAGCATTTT.

This rearrangement joins TRBV7-9 to TRBJ2-7; a weak D match, TRBD2 (6 bases). This CDR3 is built from 15 residues. Trimming removed 2 bases from V and 5 bases from J, with 16 bases in between. Germline loops: CDR1 SEHNR, CDR2 FQNEAQ (reference sequence). As DNA, the CDR3 is TGTGCCAGCAGCTTATTTCGGGAGAAAACCCACGAGCAGTACTTC. It yields the protein CASSLFREKTHEQYF.

The genes are TRBV2 and TRBJ2-1; TRBD1 matches at 10 bases. This CDR3 contains 13 residues. V lost 5 bases, J lost 8 bases, and 3 bases stayed unmatched. In germline, CDR1 is SNHLY, CDR2 FYNNEI. The CDR3 spells CASSLDRGDEQFF. The CDR3 nucleotides are TGTGCCAGCAGTTTGGACAGGGGGGATGAGCAGTTCTTC.

The sample holds many counts of this clonotype. The chain joins TRBV12-3 or TRBV12-4 to TRBJ1-5, with no clear D. This CDR3 is 16 amino acids long. V lost 1 base and J lost 3, with 13 bases in between. The CDR3 loop is CASSLDIGSPNQPQHF. The CDR3 bases are TGTGCCAGCAGTTTAGATATAGGCAGTCCCAATCAGCCCCAGCATTTT.

The chain recombines TRBV28 with TRBJ2-7, with 10 bases that match TRBD2. The CDR3 length is 16 residues. The ends lost 8 bases at V and 7 bases at J; junction bases unmatched: 17. CDR1 is MDHEN and CDR2 is SYDVKM in the germline V gene. The CDR3 region has the DNA TGTGCCAGCCGCCCAGGTCTAGCGGGAGCCTACTGGGAGCAGTACTTC. Translation: CASRPGLAGAYWEQYF. The full variable domain, with the rest looked up from reference TRBV28 and TRBJ2-7, is DVKVTQSSRYLVKRTGEKVFLECVQDMDHENMFWYRQDPGLGLRLIYFSYDVKMKEKGDIPEGYSVSREKKERFSLILESASTNQTSMYLCASRPGLAGAYWEQYFGPGTRLTVT.

The chain carries TRBV28 and TRBJ2-5; 12 bases match TRBD1. CDR1 and CDR2 (germline): MDHEN, SYDVKM. The V gene end was trimmed by 5 bases and the J gene end by 4 bases; junction bases not matched to a gene: 5. This CDR3 contains 15 residues. The CDR3 here is CASSRDRGRTETQYF. CDR3 nucleotides: TGTGCCAGCAGTCGGGACAGGGGGCGTACAGAGACCCAGTACTTC.

The sample holds a few counts of this clonotype. This rearrangement joins TRBV4-3 to TRBJ1-4; the match to TRBD1 covers 9 bases. This CDR3 spans 17 amino acids. The V segment lost 3 bases and the J segment 10 bases; nucleotides outside the gene matches: 15. CDR1 and CDR2 (germline): LGHNA, YSLEER. The CDR3 loop is CASSHWGQGEPSGKLFF. In DNA form, the CDR3 reads TGCGCCAGCAGCCATTGGGGACAGGGCGAACCGAGCGGAAAACTGTTTTTT.

J is TRBJ2-3 and V is TRBV15, with 7 positions matching TRBD2. CDR3 length: 15 residues. Germline CDR1 is LNHNV and CDR2 is YYDKDF (reference sequence). The V gene end was trimmed by 3 bases and the J gene end by 3 bases; junction bases not matched to a gene: 6. The CDR3 region is CATSSPQAGTDTQYF. CDR3 in DNA: TGTGCCACCAGCAGCCCCCAAGCGGGAACAGATACGCAGTATTTT.

This rearrangement joins TRBV7-8 to TRBJ2-3; 8 nucleotides line up with TRBD2. The CDR3 contains 15 residues. Germline-derived CDR1 and CDR2 are SGHVS and FQNEAQ. Trimming took 11 bases from V and 2 from J; bases not matched to a gene: 12. This CDR3 is CAGSSSGPNTDTQYF. The CDR3 DNA sequence: TGTGCCGGATCCTCTAGCGGGCCTAACACAGATACGCAGTATTTT.

This clonotype was counted a few times. The CDR3 nucleotides are TGCAGTGCTAGAGATAATTGGGGTGAGAGAAACACCATATATTTT. Protein sequence: CSARDNWGERNTIYF. The genes are TRBV20-1 and TRBJ1-3; D is unresolved. CDR1 and CDR2 from the germline V gene are DFQATT and SNEGSKA (reference sequence). CDR3 size: 15 residues. V gave up 0 bases and J gave up 5 bases, with 14 bases separating them.

V is TRBV3-1 and J is TRBJ2-1; TRBD2 agrees at 9 bases. The ends lost 4 bases at V and 4 bases at J; junction bases unmatched: 8. The CDR3 sequence is 16 residues long. Germline CDR1 LGHDT, CDR2 YNNKEL (reference sequence). CDR3 in DNA: TGTGCCAGCAGCCCCTTAGCGGGAGTAGGGTACAATGAGCAGTTCTTC. Amino acids: CASSPLAGVGYNEQFF.